A single sample is the source of the 19 T cell receptor beta chains below, sequenced in a study of blood T cell repertoires in COVID-19 (dated by TCRdb to about 2020). The library relied on the immunoSEQ multiplex PCR assay. TCRdb holds this immuneACCESS table with in-frame rearrangements only. Some clones are missing; in checked studies, unresolved V genes explain under half, and the rest has no known cause. Counted in this sample were roughly 200,000 clones; less than 90% of them appeared once. The ten biggest clones cover around 3.1% of the sample. The material sequenced was PBMCs or T cells enriched from blood (not recorded which). The source of these receptors is a woman in her 30s who had been exposed to COVID-19.

This clone was observed a single time. The chain combines TRBV2 with TRBJ1-2; 7 bases are a match to TRBD1. Trimming removed 5 bases from V and 2 bases from J; junction bases left unmatched: 17. This CDR3 is 18 amino acids long. Per the germline V gene, CDR1 is SNHLY and CDR2 is FYNNEI. CDR3 sequence reads: CASSPITAPGQQNYGYTF. DNA for the CDR3: TGTGCCAGCAGTCCCATTACCGCGCCGGGACAGCAGAACTATGGCTACACCTTC.

The V and J genes are TRBV9 and TRBJ2-3; 12 positions agree with TRBD2. This CDR3 region has 16 residues. In germline, CDR1 is SGDLS, CDR2 YYNGEE. Unmatched junction bases numbered 11, after V lost 6 bases and J lost 6 bases. The CDR3 DNA reads TGTGCCAGCACCCCGACTAGCGGGGGACCTGGGGATACGCAGTATTTT. Amino acid sequence: CASTPTSGGPGDTQYF. Full variable domain (remainder filled in from reference TRBV9 and TRBJ2-3): DSGVTQTPKHLITATGQRVTLRCSPRSGDLSVYWYQQSLDQGLQFLIQYYNGEERAKGNILERFSAQQFPDLHSELNLSSLELGDSALYFCASTPTSGGPGDTQYFGPGTRLTVL.

The gene calls are TRBV21-1 and TRBJ1-1. TRBV21-1 is a listed pseudogene. The CDR3 totals 14 residues. The CDR3, as DNA: TGTGCCAGCACCCCCAAGCCCCTGAACACTGAAGCTTTCTTT. It encodes CASTPKPLNTEAFF.

The chain has TRBV12-3 or TRBV12-4 and TRBJ2-7; D is undetermined. This CDR3 spans 13 amino acids. Trimming shortened V by 6 bases and J by 2 bases, and 11 bases separated the two germline ends. The CDR3 DNA reads as TGTGCCAGCAGCCCCGGTGGTCCCTACGAGCAGTACTTC. The encoded protein is CASSPGGPYEQYF.

The V gene is TRBV6-6, the J gene TRBJ1-2; D possibly corresponds to TRBD1 (6 bases). The CDR3 is made up of 15 amino acids. Germline V gene lookup returns CDR1 MNHNY and CDR2 SVGAGI (reference sequence). V was trimmed by 2 bases and J by 5 bases, leaving 15 bases between them. CDR3 DNA: TGTGCCAGCAGTTACCTTCAACAGGGTTCGTATGGCTACACCTTC. This gives the protein CASSYLQQGSYGYTF.

The genes are TRBV7-8 and TRBJ2-5; 11 nucleotides match TRBD2. The CDR3 has 16 residues. The junction had 8 bases not matched to a gene; V was cut back by 5 bases and J by 3 bases. Germline V gene sequence: CDR1 SGHVS, CDR2 FQNEAQ. The CDR3 DNA is TGTGCCAGCAGCCCCTCTAGCGGGGGGACGGAAGAGACCCAGTACTTC. This translates into CASSPSSGGTEETQYF.

The gene calls are TRBV7-3 and TRBJ2-1, with D maybe TRBD2 (5 bases). Germline loops: CDR1 SGHTA, CDR2 FQGTGA. CDR3 size: 17 residues. V lost 3 bases and J 2 bases, leaving 17 bases between the germline ends. The CDR3 loop is CASSFLGGSEPYNEQFF. CDR3 coding DNA: TGTGCCAGCAGCTTCTTAGGCGGTAGCGAACCCTACAATGAGCAGTTCTTC. The whole variable domain, filled in from reference TRBV7-3 and TRBJ2-1, reads GAGVSQTPSNKVTEKGKYVELRCDPISGHTALYWYRQSLGQGPEFLIYFQGTGAADDSGLPNDRFFAVRPEGSVSTLKIQRTERGDSAVYLCASSFLGGSEPYNEQFFGPGTRLTVL.

The rearrangement links TRBV6-5 to TRBJ1-6; D gene unclear. The CDR3 runs to 13 residues. Germline CDR1 MNHEY, CDR2 SVGAGI. With 7 bases removed from V and 9 bases from J, the gap between germline ends came to 13 bases. The CDR3 sequence is CASKGAKISPLHF. The CDR3 DNA follows: TGTGCCAGCAAGGGAGCGAAGATTTCACCCCTCCACTTT.

The chain recombines TRBV2 with TRBJ2-3; the D gene is possibly TRBD2 (5 bases). This CDR3 has 13 amino acids. V lost 6 bases, J lost 4 bases, and 11 bases lay in between. Germline V gene data show CDR1 as SNHLY and CDR2 as FYNNEI. This CDR3 is CASSLTRSDTQYF. The CDR3 coding sequence is TGTGCCAGCAGCCTTACTAGATCAGATACGCAGTATTTT.

V and J are TRBV7-9 and TRBJ1-1; D ambiguous. Between the trimmed V and J ends, which lost 5 bases and 1 base, there was a span of 14 bases. CDR3 length: 15 amino acids. Germline V gene data show CDR1 as SEHNR and CDR2 as FQNEAQ (reference sequence). The CDR3 DNA reads TGTGCCAGCAGCCCTAGAGGCAGAGGGAACACTGAAGCTTTCTTT. Protein: CASSPRGRGNTEAFF.

The gene calls are TRBV24-1 and TRBJ2-1; the match to TRBD2 covers 9 bases. Germline V gene data show CDR1 as KGHDR and CDR2 as SFDVKD. Trimming took 2 bases from V and 3 from J; bases not matched to a gene: 7. The length of the CDR3 is 17 residues. The CDR3 here is CATSDSPKRGDYNEQFF. As DNA, the CDR3 is TGTGCCACCAGTGATTCCCCCAAGCGGGGGGACTACAATGAGCAGTTCTTC.

In DNA form, the CDR3 reads TGCGCCAGCAGCCAAGAAGCGGGACTTGCGACTGAAGCTTTCTTT. This translates into CASSQEAGLATEAFF. The rearrangement links TRBV4-3 to TRBJ1-1; possible D gene TRBD1, 5 bases. Trimming removed 0 bases from V and 5 bases from J, with 13 bases in between. The CDR3 is made up of 15 amino acids. Germline V gives CDR1 LGHNA, CDR2 YSLEER.

The chain employs TRBV5-1 and TRBJ2-7; the match to TRBD1 covers 11 bases. This CDR3 is 15 amino acids long. V lost 6 bases and J lost 6; bases outside the gene matches: 11. Germline lookup yields CDR1 SGHRS and CDR2 YFSETQ. CDR3 nucleotide sequence: TGCGCCAGCACCTCCCGGGGGACAGGGGGTAGCGAGCAGTACTTC. This translates into CASTSRGTGGSEQYF.

The chain has TRBV7-3 and TRBJ1-6, with D possibly matching TRBD1 (6 bases). Germline CDR1 SGHTA, CDR2 FQGTGA. With 5 bases removed from V and 9 bases from J, the gap between germline ends came to 17 bases. The CDR3 sequence is 15 residues long. The DNA of the CDR3 is TGTGCCAGCAGCAAATCGCAGGGGTTTGGTTCACCCCTCCACTTT. Amino acid sequence: CASSKSQGFGSPLHF.

This chain connects TRBV12-5 to TRBJ2-5, with no clear D. The CDR3 runs to 12 residues. Deletions cut 3 bases from V and 4 bases from J, with 6 bases between. Looked up from germline, CDR1 is LGHNT and CDR2 is FRNRAP. CDR3 nucleotides: TGTGCTAGTGGTTTTAGCCGAGAGACCCAGTACTTC. Amino acid sequence: CASGFSRETQYF.

The V gene is TRBV4-1, the J gene TRBJ2-7, with D perhaps matching TRBD1 (5 bases). This CDR3 comprises 14 residues. Germline CDR1 reads MGHRA; CDR2 reads YSYEKL. The V gene lost 4 bases and the J gene lost 3 bases, with 13 bases spanning the gap. Here the CDR3 reads CASSPTATLYEQYF. In DNA form, the CDR3 reads TGCGCCAGCAGCCCGACAGCGACCCTCTACGAGCAGTACTTC.

In the case of this clone: At one boundary the junction diverges from the germline segment, which might be a read error. The rearrangement uses TRBV7-3 and TRBJ1-6; D is undetermined. This CDR3 has 15 residues. Germline V CDR1 and CDR2: SGHTA, FQGTGA. The CDR3 DNA follows: TGTGCCAGCAGCCCGGGTCCGTCCTCTAATTCACCCCTCCACTTT. Protein: CASSPGPSSNSPLHF.

This sequence joins TRBV5-1 and TRBJ2-7; TRBD1 matches 7 bases. Trimming at V came to 0 bases and at J to 4 bases, leaving 13 bases not matched to a gene. The germline CDR1 and CDR2 sequences are SGHRS and YFSETQ. CDR3 length: 17 amino acids. Written as DNA, the CDR3 is TGCGCCAGCAGCTTGGTCCGAACCGGGACAGCACTTTACGAGCAGTACTTC. Translating it yields CASSLVRTGTALYEQYF.

The rearrangement links TRBV7-2 to TRBJ2-7; 7 bases map to TRBD2. Germline CDR1 is SGHTA and CDR2 is FQGNSA. J was trimmed by 3 bases and V by 8 bases; bases with no gene match: 16. The CDR3 runs to 16 residues. The DNA for the CDR3 is TGTGCCAGCTTCCTCCGAAACGGCGGGGGTAACTACGAGCAGTACTTC. Translation: CASFLRNGGGNYEQYF. The complete variable domain, with remaining parts taken from reference TRBV7-2 and TRBJ2-7, reads GAGVSQSPSNKVTEKGKDVELRCDPISGHTALYWYRQSLGQGLEFLIYFQGNSAPDKSGLPSDRFSAERTGGSVSTLTIQRTQQEDSAVYLCASFLRNGGGNYEQYFGPGTRLTVT.